This T cell receptor beta chain emerged from a study of T cell repertoires in cytomegalovirus infection. Germline V lookup: CDR1 SGHTA, CDR2 FQGNSA. The CDR3 length is 15 residues. The trim removed 5 bases at V and 7 bases at J, leaving 10 bases unmatched. TCRdb redid the calling of the reads with MiXCR, one entry per CDR3 protein. There are 140,000 to 150,000 distinct CDR3 sequences in the sample; roughly a third occur only once, and about 50% lies in the top ten. On this clonotype itself: Its antigen is unknown.

This chain joins TRBV7-2 and TRBJ1-4; TRBD1 agrees at 7 bases. The sample consisted of CD8+ T cells from cultured PBMCs, taken from culture after CMV antigen stimulation. The sequence was collected from a human donor in good health (CMV status not recorded). Some clones in this sample may be carry-over from other donors' samples. The CDR3 loop is CASSIQDRWGEKLFF. CDR3 nucleotides: TGTGCCAGCAGCATCCAGGACAGGTGGGGTGAAAAACTGTTTTTT.